The 24 T cell receptor beta chains below all came from one sample that was sequenced in a study of blood T cell repertoires in COVID-19. Sequencing was performed with immunoSEQ multiplex PCR; in TCRdb, only in-frame clones are kept and a portion is missing. The profile shows fewer than 85,000 clones, approximately 89% of them singletons. Sequencing used peripheral blood. These TCRs come from a man aged 50 to 59 with active COVID-19.

This clone has a count of ten or more. V is TRBV28 and J is TRBJ1-2; 7 nucleotides align to TRBD1. Germline V gene lookup returns CDR1 MDHEN and CDR2 SYDVKM. The CDR3 length is 15 residues. With 6 bases clipped from V and 1 base from J, the junction kept 8 bases outside the gene matches. The CDR3 sequence is CASRGGQILNYGYTF. In DNA form, the CDR3 reads TGTGCCAGCAGGGGGGGACAGATCCTTAACTATGGCTACACCTTC.

The CDR3 bases are TGTGCCAGTAGTGACCTTACAAGGGGCTCCAATCAGCCCCAGCATTTT. It codes for CASSDLTRGSNQPQHF. The V call is TRBV19, the J call TRBJ1-5; TRBD1 might be the D (5 bases). The germline gives CDR1 LNHDA, CDR2 SQIVND (reference sequence). This CDR3 comprises 16 residues. Between the trimmed V and J ends, which lost 5 bases and 3 bases, there was a span of 17 bases.

The J gene is TRBJ2-7, the V gene TRBV11-3, with 7 positions matching TRBD1. The CDR3 is 14 residues long. V was clipped by 2 bases and J by 3 bases; unmatched bases: 4. CDR1 SGHNT and CDR2 YENEEA come from the germline V gene. For the CDR3, the DNA is TGTGCCAGCAGCTTAAAACCAGGGGGCTACGAGCAGTACTTC. As protein: CASSLKPGGYEQYF.

This chain joins TRBV7-2 and TRBJ2-7, with D uncertain. The CDR3 sequence is 15 residues long. Germline-derived CDR1 and CDR2 are SGHTA and FQGNSA. Trimming shortened V by 0 bases and J by 2 bases, and 11 bases separated the two germline ends. CDR3 residues: CASSLAKRVTYEQYF. For the CDR3, the DNA is TGTGCCAGCAGCTTAGCTAAACGGGTTACCTACGAGCAGTACTTC.

The J gene is TRBJ1-1, the V gene TRBV5-5, with D perhaps TRBD1 (6 bases). Germline loops: CDR1 SGHKS, CDR2 YYEKEE (reference sequence). The CDR3 has 15 residues. Trimming cost V 3 bases and J 3 bases, with 15 bases left between them. CDR3 amino acids: CASSWDGGGDTEAFF. CDR3 nucleotide sequence: TGTGCCAGCAGCTGGGACGGCGGGGGCGACACTGAAGCTTTCTTT.

The V call is TRBV28, the J call TRBJ2-3, with 8 nucleotides matching TRBD1. This CDR3 is built from 14 residues. Trimming removed 4 bases from V and 5 bases from J; junction bases left unmatched: 5. Germline assignment: CDR1 MDHEN and CDR2 SYDVKM. The CDR3 sequence: CASSYRGVKDTQYF. In DNA form, the CDR3 reads TGTGCCAGCAGTTACAGGGGGGTGAAAGATACGCAGTATTTT.

V gene TRBV20-1 combines with J gene TRBJ2-5, with a weak D call TRBD1 (5 bases). The CDR3 loop spans 15 amino acids. The V gene lost 3 bases and the J gene lost 5 bases, with 19 bases spanning the gap. Germline V lookup: CDR1 DFQATT, CDR2 SNEGSKA (reference sequence). The CDR3 region is CSASPGKGLKETQYF. In nucleotides, the CDR3 is TGCAGTGCTAGTCCAGGGAAGGGGTTGAAGGAGACCCAGTACTTC.

J is TRBJ2-7 and V is TRBV5-4, with 7 bases identical to TRBD1. Looked up from germline, CDR1 is SGHNT and CDR2 is YYREEE (reference sequence). The V segment lost 3 bases and the J segment 5 bases; nucleotides outside the gene matches: 8. This CDR3 comprises 14 residues. CDR3 residues: CASSSPDRDDEQYF. The CDR3 nucleotides are TGTGCCAGCAGCTCCCCAGACAGGGATGACGAGCAGTACTTC.

This clone was observed a few times. The V gene is TRBV2, the J gene TRBJ2-3, with 13 bases lining up with TRBD2. Germline trimming cut 1 base from V and 5 bases from J; bases unmatched to any gene: 3. Germline V CDR1 and CDR2: SNHLY, FYNNEI. The CDR3 has 16 amino acids. This CDR3 reads CASSEVGTSGVDTQYF. CDR3 in DNA: TGTGCCAGCAGTGAAGTGGGGACTAGCGGGGTAGATACGCAGTATTTT.

V gene TRBV18 combines with J gene TRBJ2-3, with TRBD1 identical over 7 bases. The V and J ends lost 3 bases and 0 bases, in that order; junction bases with no gene match: 3. Germline loops: CDR1 KGHSH, CDR2 LQKENI. The CDR3 runs 15 residues. The DNA of the CDR3 is TGTGCCAGCTCACCGGGACAGCCAAGCACAGATACGCAGTATTTT. Translated, it gives CASSPGQPSTDTQYF.

The chain employs TRBV7-2 and TRBJ2-7; D call uncertain. The V and J ends lost 5 bases and 3 bases respectively, with 11 bases between them. Per the germline V gene, CDR1 is SGHTA and CDR2 is FQGNSA. The CDR3 is 13 residues long. The CDR3: CASSTGLFYEQYF. The CDR3 DNA follows: TGTGCCAGCAGCACTGGGCTTTTCTACGAGCAGTACTTC.

The V gene is TRBV19, the J gene TRBJ1-1; 9 bases are a match to TRBD1. CDR3 size: 23 residues. Germline CDR1 and CDR2: LNHDA and SQIVND (reference sequence). Losses at the gene ends were 0 bases for V and 0 bases for J; bases not matched to a gene: 23. This chain's CDR3 is CASSIEGRDPGQGRGGMNTEAFF. The CDR3 bases are TGTGCCAGTAGTATAGAGGGGAGGGACCCGGGACAGGGCCGCGGCGGGATGAACACTGAAGCTTTCTTT.

In this sample, this clone turned up once. The rearrangement links TRBV6-4 to TRBJ1-2; TRBD1 matches at 7 bases. The CDR3 covers 16 residues. V lost 2 bases to trimming and J lost 5 bases; unmatched junction nucleotides: 11. Germline loops: CDR1 MRHNA, CDR2 SNTAGT. The CDR3 sequence: CASSDTTTGIRYGYTF. CDR3 in DNA: TGTGCCAGCAGTGACACAACGACAGGGATTAGATATGGCTACACCTTC.

The rearrangement uses TRBV10-3 and TRBJ1-5; 12 bases fit TRBD1. Germline values: CDR1 ENHRY, CDR2 SYGVKD. This CDR3 is built from 19 residues. V lost 5 bases to trimming and J lost 2 bases; unmatched junction nucleotides: 13. The CDR3 sequence is CAISPPGQGAQEGNQPQHF. The DNA for the CDR3 is TGTGCCATCAGTCCGCCGGGACAGGGGGCGCAGGAAGGCAATCAGCCCCAGCATTTT.

The chain uses TRBV9 and TRBJ2-1; TRBD2 aligns across 7 bases. The ends lost 0 bases at V and 9 bases at J; junction bases unmatched: 3. The germline V gene encodes CDR1 SGDLS and CDR2 YYNGEE. The CDR3 length is 13 residues. The CDR3 bases are TGTGCCAGCAGCGTAGAGTGGGGGGGTGAGCAGTTCTTC. Amino acid sequence: CASSVEWGGEQFF.

The chain recombines TRBV3-1 (or the pseudogene TRBV3-2) with TRBJ2-5; maybe TRBD2 (7 bases). V dropped 7 bases and J dropped 3 bases, with 21 bases sitting between them. CDR1 and CDR2 from the germline V gene are LGHDT and YNNKEL (reference sequence). CDR3 length: 16 amino acids. The CDR3 DNA is TGTGCCAGCACCTACCGAAAGGGGGGGGGTGAAGAGACCCAGTACTTC. It translates to CASTYRKGGGEETQYF.

This sequence joins TRBV30 and TRBJ1-5; TRBD1 agrees at 9 bases. Germline CDR1 is GTSNPN and CDR2 is SVGIG (reference sequence). V dropped 4 bases and J dropped 3; count of bases not matched to a gene: 7. There are 15 residues in the CDR3. CDR3 amino acids: CAWTGTGLNNQPQHF. CDR3 nucleotide sequence: TGTGCCTGGACCGGGACAGGGCTCAACAATCAGCCCCAGCATTTT.

This chain uses TRBV9 with TRBJ2-1; a weak D match, TRBD2 (6 bases). This CDR3 is built from 14 residues. The germline V gene encodes CDR1 SGDLS and CDR2 YYNGEE. The V gene lost 0 bases and the J gene lost 5 bases, with 9 bases spanning the gap. The DNA for the CDR3 is TGTGCCAGCAGCGTAGGGGGGGAAGACAATGAGCAGTTCTTC. Its translation is CASSVGGEDNEQFF.

The chain carries TRBV19 and TRBJ2-1; the match to TRBD1 covers 7 bases. With V trimmed by 4 bases and J by 7 bases, 10 bases remained unmatched. The CDR3 sequence is 15 residues long. CDR1 LNHDA and CDR2 SQIVND come from the germline V gene (reference sequence). The CDR3: CASSKGAAAVNEQFF. DNA of the CDR3: TGTGCCAGTAGTAAGGGGGCGGCAGCTGTGAATGAGCAGTTCTTC.

The genes are TRBV5-1 and TRBJ2-5; D remains unclear. Germline V CDR1 and CDR2: SGHRS, YFSETQ. The V end was cut by 0 bases, the J end by 1 base, with 4 bases between. The CDR3 spans 13 residues. Written as DNA, the CDR3 is TGCGCCAGCAGCTTGGGCAGCCAAGAGACCCAGTACTTC. This encodes CASSLGSQETQYF.

The sample holds a few counts of this clone. The CDR3 reads CASSLTHTPRYF. For the CDR3, the DNA is TGTGCCAGCAGCTTGACCCACACCCCCCGGTACTTC. J is TRBJ2-5 and V is TRBV5-6; no definite D call. Trimming removed 1 base at V and 13 bases at J, with 14 bases between. Germline CDR1 and CDR2: SGHDT and YYEEEE. This CDR3 comprises 12 residues.

The CDR3 DNA follows: TGTGCCAGCAGTTACTCTGGGGCTGGGACTGAAGCTTTCTTT. Translating gives CASSYSGAGTEAFF. J is TRBJ1-1 and V is TRBV6-5; possible D gene TRBD1, 5 bases. V was pared by 0 bases and J by 5 bases, with 10 bases between. The CDR3 has 14 amino acids. Germline CDR1 reads MNHEY; CDR2 reads SVGAGI.

The genes are TRBV2 and TRBJ1-1, with 7 bases matching TRBD1. The CDR3 contains 13 residues. Germline CDR1 SNHLY, CDR2 FYNNEI. After removal of 8 bases from V and 0 bases from J, the junction contained 3 bases not matched to a gene. CDR3 sequence (DNA): TGTGCCAGCGAGGGACAGATGAACACTGAAGCTTTCTTT. As protein: CASEGQMNTEAFF.

The V gene is TRBV11-2, the J gene TRBJ2-2; no definite D call. Germline-derived CDR1 and CDR2 are SGHAT and FQNNGV. The ends were cut back, 6 bases at V and 7 bases at J, with 6 bases in the middle. This CDR3 is built from 11 residues. This CDR3 is CASSFYGELFF. The CDR3, as DNA: TGTGCCAGCAGTTTTTACGGGGAGCTGTTTTTT.